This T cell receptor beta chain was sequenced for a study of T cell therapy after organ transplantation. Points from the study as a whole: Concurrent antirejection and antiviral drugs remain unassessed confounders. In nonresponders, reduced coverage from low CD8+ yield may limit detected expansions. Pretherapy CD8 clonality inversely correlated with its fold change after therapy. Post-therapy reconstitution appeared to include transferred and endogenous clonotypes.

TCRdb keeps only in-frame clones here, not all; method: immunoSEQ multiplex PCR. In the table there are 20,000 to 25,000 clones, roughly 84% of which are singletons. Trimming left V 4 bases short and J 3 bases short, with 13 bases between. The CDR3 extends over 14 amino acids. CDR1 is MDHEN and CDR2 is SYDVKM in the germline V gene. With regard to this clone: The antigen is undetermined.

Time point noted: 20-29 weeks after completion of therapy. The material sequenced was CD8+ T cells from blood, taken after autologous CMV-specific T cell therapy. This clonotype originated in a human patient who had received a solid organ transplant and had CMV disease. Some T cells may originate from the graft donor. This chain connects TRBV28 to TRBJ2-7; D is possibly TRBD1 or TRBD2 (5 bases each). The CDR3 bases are TGTGCCAGCAGTTCCGGGACCCGACTCTACGAGCAGTACTTC. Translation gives CASSSGTRLYEQYF. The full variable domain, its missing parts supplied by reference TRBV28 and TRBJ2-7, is DVKVTQSSRYLVKRTGEKVFLECVQDMDHENMFWYRQDPGLGLRLIYFSYDVKMKEKGDIPEGYSVSREKKERFSLILESASTNQTSMYLCASSSGTRLYEQYFGPGTRLTVT.